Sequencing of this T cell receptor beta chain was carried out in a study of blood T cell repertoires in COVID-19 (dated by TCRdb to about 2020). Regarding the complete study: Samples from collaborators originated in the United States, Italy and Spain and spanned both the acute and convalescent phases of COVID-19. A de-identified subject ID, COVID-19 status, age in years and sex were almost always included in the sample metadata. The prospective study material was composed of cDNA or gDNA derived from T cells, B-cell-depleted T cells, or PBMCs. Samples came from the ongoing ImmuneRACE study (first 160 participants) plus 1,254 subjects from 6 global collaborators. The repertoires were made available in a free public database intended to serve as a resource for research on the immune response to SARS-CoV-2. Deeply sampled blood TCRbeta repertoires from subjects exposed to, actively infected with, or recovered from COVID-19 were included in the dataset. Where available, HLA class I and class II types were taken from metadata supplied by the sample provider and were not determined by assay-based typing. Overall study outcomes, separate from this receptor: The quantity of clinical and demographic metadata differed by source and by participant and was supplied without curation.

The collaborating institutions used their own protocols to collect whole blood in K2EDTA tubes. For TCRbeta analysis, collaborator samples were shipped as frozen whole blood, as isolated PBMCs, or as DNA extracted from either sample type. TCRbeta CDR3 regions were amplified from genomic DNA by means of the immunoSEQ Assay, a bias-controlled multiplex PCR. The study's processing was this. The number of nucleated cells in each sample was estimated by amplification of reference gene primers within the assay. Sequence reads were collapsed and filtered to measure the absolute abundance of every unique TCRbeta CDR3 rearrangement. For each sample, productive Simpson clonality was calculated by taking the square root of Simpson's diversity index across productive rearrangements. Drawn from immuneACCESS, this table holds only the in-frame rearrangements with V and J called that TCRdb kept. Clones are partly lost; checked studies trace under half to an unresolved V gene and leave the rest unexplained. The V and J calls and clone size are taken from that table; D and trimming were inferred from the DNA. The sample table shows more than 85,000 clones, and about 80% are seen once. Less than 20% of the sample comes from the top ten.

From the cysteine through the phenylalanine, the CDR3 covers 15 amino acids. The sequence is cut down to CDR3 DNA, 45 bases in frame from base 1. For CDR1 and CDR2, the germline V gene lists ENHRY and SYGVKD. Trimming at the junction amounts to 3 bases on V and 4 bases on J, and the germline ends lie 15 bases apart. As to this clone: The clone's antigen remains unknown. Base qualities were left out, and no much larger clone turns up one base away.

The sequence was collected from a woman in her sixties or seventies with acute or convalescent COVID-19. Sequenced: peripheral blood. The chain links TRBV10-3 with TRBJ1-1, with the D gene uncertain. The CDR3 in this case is CAISDGRRESTEAFF. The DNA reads TGTGCCATCAGTGATGGGAGAAGGGAAAGCACTGAAGCTTTCTTT.